Each of the 23 T cell receptor beta chains below was sequenced from the same sample in a study of CD8 T cells in ankylosing spondylitis. TCRdb re-called the 5' RACE reads with MiXCR, one entry per CDR3 protein. The sample lists about 210,000 distinct CDR3 sequences; 6% to 8% were seen once. Their antigen targets remain unknown. General study findings and limits: Ankylosing spondylitis blood appeared to carry a characteristic TCR beta motif of several highly homologous variants.

Sequencing input: blood, either unsorted or a sorted T cell fraction (not recorded which). These receptors were collected from a male donor with ankylosing spondylitis.

This clonotype was seen repeatedly, ten times or more. DNA for the CDR3: TGTGCCAGCAGTTCGGTTCATAGCACAGATACGCAGTATTTT. It encodes CASSSVHSTDTQYF. The chain carries TRBV27 and TRBJ2-3; D is unclear. The CDR3 consists of 14 residues. Trimming took 4 bases from V and 0 from J, leaving 8 bases between them. Germline V CDR1 and CDR2: MNHEY, SMNVEV (reference sequence).

This clonotype was picked up a small number of times. This chain links TRBV29-1 with TRBJ2-7, with TRBD1 identical over 7 bases. The CDR3 spans 12 residues. CDR1 and CDR2 from the germline V gene are SQVTM and ANQGSEA. Trimming at V came to 5 bases and at J to 4 bases, leaving 5 bases not matched to a gene. The CDR3 sequence is CSVMGDRYEQYF. The CDR3 region has the DNA TGCAGCGTTATGGGGGACAGATACGAGCAGTACTTC.

In this sample, this clonotype turned up many times. The genes are TRBV15 and TRBJ2-5; tentatively, D is TRBD1 (6 bases). The ends were cut back, 5 bases at V and 5 bases at J, with 21 bases in the middle. Germline V lookup: CDR1 LNHNV, CDR2 YYDKDF (reference sequence). This CDR3 has 16 residues. CDR3 in amino acids: CATSGAIGRGRETQYF. Written as DNA, the CDR3 is TGTGCCACCAGCGGGGCAATTGGCAGGGGACGGGAGACCCAGTACTTC.

This clonotype was picked up many times. V usage is TRBV6-2 or TRBV6-3 and J usage is TRBJ1-5, with no clear D. CDR1 and CDR2 (germline): MNHEY, SVGEGT. This CDR3 has 14 amino acids. Between the trimmed V and J ends, which lost 0 bases and 9 bases, there was a span of 12 bases. In nucleotides, the CDR3 is TGTGCCAGCAGTTACTCTGGTGGGAAGGGGCCCCAGCATTTT. Protein product: CASSYSGGKGPQHF.

This clonotype came up many times. This chain connects TRBV6-5 to TRBJ2-7; D unresolved. Germline V gene sequence: CDR1 MNHEY, CDR2 SVGAGI. Trimming removed 4 bases from V and 6 bases from J, with 7 bases in between. This CDR3 comprises 11 residues. This chain's CDR3 is CASSSYVEQYF. The DNA of the CDR3 is TGTGCCAGCAGTTCTTACGTCGAGCAGTACTTC.

This clonotype was counted ten times or more. The chain employs TRBV9 and TRBJ2-3, with TRBD2 identical over 9 bases. CDR1 SGDLS and CDR2 YYNGEE come from the germline V gene. The CDR3 spans 16 residues. Losses at the gene ends were 4 bases for V and 0 bases for J; bases not matched to a gene: 6. CDR3 loop: CASSSSGGPSTDTQYF. CDR3 in DNA: TGTGCCAGCAGCTCGAGCGGGGGGCCAAGCACAGATACGCAGTATTTT.

Many counts were recorded for this clonotype. For the CDR3, the DNA is TGTGCCAGCAGCTTAGCGCTAAATGGTCACGAGCAGTACTTC. It yields the protein CASSLALNGHEQYF. The chain couples TRBV7-2 to TRBJ2-7; D remains ambiguous. Germline CDR1 reads SGHTA; CDR2 reads FQGNSA. This CDR3 comprises 14 residues. V lost 0 bases and J lost 5, with 11 bases in between. The full variable domain, with the rest looked up from reference TRBV7-2 and TRBJ2-7, is GAGVSQSPSNKVTEKGKDVELRCDPISGHTALYWYRQSLGQGLEFLIYFQGNSAPDKSGLPSDRFSAERTGGSVSTLTIQRTQQEDSAVYLCASSLALNGHEQYFGPGTRLTVT.

This clonotype was seen at least ten times. The chain has TRBV9 and TRBJ1-2; TRBD1 matches 9 bases. The germline V gene encodes CDR1 SGDLS and CDR2 YYNGEE. The V gene end was trimmed by 3 bases and the J gene end by 6 bases; junction bases not matched to a gene: 6. The CDR3 has 14 residues. The CDR3 here is CASSAQQGADGYTF. CDR3 sequence (DNA): TGTGCCAGCAGCGCACAACAGGGGGCGGATGGCTACACCTTC.

This clonotype showed up many times. The chain has TRBV4-3 and TRBJ2-6, with D possibly matching TRBD2 (5 bases). CDR1 and CDR2 from the germline V gene are LGHNA and YSLEER. Trimming pared 1 base from V and 3 bases from J, leaving 7 bases between. This CDR3 comprises 15 residues. The CDR3 region has the DNA TGCGCCAGCAGCCAAGGGACTGGTGGGGCCAACGTCCTGACTTTC. This gives the protein CASSQGTGGANVLTF.

At least ten counts were recorded for this clonotype. J is TRBJ2-2 and V is TRBV29-1, with a possible D match to TRBD2 (5 bases). The CDR3 covers 13 residues. Germline V gene data show CDR1 as SQVTM and CDR2 as ANQGSEA. The V end was cut by 3 bases, the J end by 7 bases, with 12 bases between. CDR3 in amino acids: CSVDPGYGGELFF. Here the CDR3 DNA reads TGCAGCGTTGATCCGGGATATGGCGGGGAGCTGTTTTTT.

The J gene is TRBJ1-6, the V gene TRBV4-2; D is unresolved. Trimming stripped 4 bases from V and 4 bases from J, with 14 bases between. The CDR3 consists of 16 residues. CDR1 and CDR2 (germline): LGHNA, YNFKEQ. CDR3 bases: TGTGCCAGCAGCCCTCAACTAGCCTCATATAATTCACCCCTCCACTTT. Translation: CASSPQLASYNSPLHF.

This clonotype came up many times. The chain combines TRBV7-9 with TRBJ2-7, with 11 bases matching TRBD2. The V and J ends lost 5 bases and 0 bases, in that order; junction bases with no gene match: 3. Looked up from germline, CDR1 is SEHNR and CDR2 is FQNEAQ (reference sequence). The CDR3 extends over 15 amino acids. The CDR3 sequence is CASSLTSGSSYEQYF. The CDR3 coding sequence is TGTGCCAGCAGCCTCACTAGCGGGAGCTCCTACGAGCAGTACTTC.

The chain combines TRBV4-1 with TRBJ2-2; D is unclear. CDR3 length equals 15 residues. Germline V CDR1 and CDR2: MGHRA, YSYEKL. Trimming took off 2 bases at V and 3 bases at J, with 10 bases between the two ends. CDR3 DNA sequence: TGCGCCAGCAGCCAAATCGGCTCGTACACCGGGGAGCTGTTTTTT. This gives the protein CASSQIGSYTGELFF.

In this sample, this clonotype turned up many times. The J gene is TRBJ2-7, the V gene TRBV5-1, with TRBD2 identical over 11 bases. CDR3 length equals 14 residues. V dropped 3 bases and J dropped 4; count of bases not matched to a gene: 3. CDR1 and CDR2 (germline): SGHRS, YFSETQ. The CDR3 loop reads CASSSLAGAYEQYF. The CDR3 DNA reads TGCGCCAGCAGCTCACTAGCGGGAGCTTACGAGCAGTACTTC.

In this sample, this clonotype turned up many times. The rearrangement links TRBV7-9 to TRBJ2-7; TRBD2 matches 7 bases. Trimming at V came to 4 bases and at J to 0 bases, leaving 9 bases not matched to a gene. In germline, CDR1 is SEHNR, CDR2 FQNEAQ (reference sequence). CDR3 length: 16 amino acids. In DNA, the CDR3 is TGTGCCAGCAGCTCCGGGAGAAGCGGGAACTCCTACGAGCAGTACTTC. Residues: CASSSGRSGNSYEQYF. The entire variable domain, with the rest obtained from reference TRBV7-9 and TRBJ2-7, is as follows: DTGVSQNPRHKITKRGQNVTFRCDPISEHNRLYWYRQTLGQGPEFLTYFQNEAQLEKSRLLSDRFSAERPKGSFSTLEIQRTEQGDSAMYLCASSSGRSGNSYEQYFGPGTRLTVT.

This clonotype occurred many times. This chain joins TRBV12-3 or TRBV12-4 and TRBJ2-1; 11 bases are shared with TRBD2. The CDR3 has 16 residues. Unmatched junction bases numbered 11, after V lost 7 bases and J lost 6 bases. In nucleotides, the CDR3 is TGTGCCAGCACCAACTTAGCGGGAGGGTTGGGCAATGAGCAGTTCTTC. Encoded protein: CASTNLAGGLGNEQFF.

This clonotype showed up many times. The chain links TRBV24-1 to TRBJ2-2; no clear D. Between the trimmed V and J ends, which lost 3 bases and 4 bases, there was a span of 2 bases. The germline V gene encodes CDR1 KGHDR and CDR2 SFDVKD. The CDR3 runs to 12 residues. The CDR3 coding sequence is TGTGCCACCAGTGATCCCACCGGGGAGCTGTTTTTT. Protein: CATSDPTGELFF.

This clonotype was counted many times. V usage is TRBV20-1 and J usage is TRBJ2-7, with a tentative D call TRBD2 (6 bases). Germline V gives CDR1 DFQATT, CDR2 SNEGSKA (reference sequence). V was trimmed by 4 bases and J by 0 bases, leaving 13 bases between them. The CDR3 length is 14 residues. Written as DNA, the CDR3 is TGCAGTGCTACGGACTATCTAAGCTCCTACGAGCAGTACTTC. Its translation is CSATDYLSSYEQYF.

With regard to this clonotype: One base away lies a much larger clone, so this may be a sequencing read error. This rearrangement joins TRBV7-6 to TRBJ2-5, with D maybe TRBD1 (6 bases). The V gene's germline CDR1 is SGHVS and CDR2 FNYEAQ. This CDR3 has 13 residues. This CDR3 is CASGLERGETQYF. The CDR3 DNA reads TGTGCCAGCGGCTTAGAAAGGGGGGAGACCCAGTACTTC. The whole variable domain, remainder taken from reference TRBV7-6 and TRBJ2-5, is GAGVSQSPRYKVTKRGQDVALRCDPISGHVSLYWYRQALGQGPEFLTYFNYEAQQDKSGLPNDRFSAERPEGSISTLTIQRTEQRDSAMYRCASGLERGETQYFGPGTRLLVL.

The rearrangement uses TRBV20-1 and TRBJ1-5, with D uncertain. Germline CDR1 is DFQATT and CDR2 is SNEGSKA (reference sequence). The CDR3 extends over 14 amino acids. V dropped 6 bases and J dropped 3 bases, with 15 bases sitting between them. Here the CDR3 DNA reads TGCAGTGCCAAAAGCGGGCATTTCAATCAGCCCCAGCATTTT. Protein product: CSAKSGHFNQPQHF.

This clonotype came up many times. The rearrangement joins TRBV7-9 to TRBJ1-3, with 8 bases that match TRBD1. V gave up 5 bases and J gave up 0 bases; unmatched junction bases: 9. CDR3 length: 17 amino acids. Germline V lookup: CDR1 SEHNR, CDR2 FQNEAQ (reference sequence). In nucleotides, the CDR3 is TGTGCCAGCAGCGACCAGGGACAGGCTAGCTCTGGAAACACCATATATTTT. Amino acids: CASSDQGQASSGNTIYF.

This clonotype was observed at least ten times. The chain recombines TRBV4-3 with TRBJ2-5; D is unresolved. Germline CDR1 and CDR2: LGHNA and YSLEER. This CDR3 contains 15 residues. Trimming cost V 0 bases and J 6 bases, with 14 bases left between them. The CDR3 DNA is TGCGCCAGCAGCCAAGATCGTATAGGGTGGAAGACCCAGTACTTC. It encodes CASSQDRIGWKTQYF.

This clonotype was recorded at least ten times. The chain uses TRBV6-5 and TRBJ2-3; 8 bases are a match to TRBD2. The CDR3 consists of 16 residues. Germline trimming cut 2 bases from V and 0 bases from J; bases unmatched to any gene: 4. Germline values: CDR1 MNHEY, CDR2 SVGAGI. CDR3 nucleotide sequence: TGTGCCAGCAGTTACAATCCTAGCGGGAGCACAGATACGCAGTATTTT. Protein product: CASSYNPSGSTDTQYF.